Below are 24 T cell receptor beta chains sequenced from a single sample in a study of CD4 and CD8 cells across lung adenocarcinoma regions. TCRdb re-called the PCR reads with MiXCR, one entry per CDR3 protein. The data contain approximately 8,400 distinct CDR3 sequences, roughly 52% of them singletons. The sample taken for sequencing was CD8+ T cells from the center of a lung tumor. These receptors were obtained from a female donor with lung adenocarcinoma. The CD4 and CD8 labels of this study may be unreliable.

Turning to this clonotype: An end of the junction does not agree with germline; a read error may underlie this. The gene calls are TRBV6-1 and TRBJ2-3, with D tentatively TRBD1 or TRBD2 (5 bases each). Germline V gives CDR1 MNHNS, CDR2 SASEGT. The CDR3 has 16 residues. As DNA, the CDR3 is TGTGCCAGCCGACACCCGGGGCGGTGGAGCACAGATATGCAGTATTTT. Translating it yields CASRHPGRWSTDMQYF.

The table lists this clonotype with many counts. The chain combines TRBV11-2 with TRBJ2-5; TRBD1 matches 7 bases. V was pared by 0 bases and J by 5 bases, with 0 bases of the junction left unmatched. CDR3 size: 13 residues. Germline V gene lookup returns CDR1 SGHAT and CDR2 FQNNGV. The DNA for the CDR3 is TGTGCCAGCAGCTTAGAGGACAGGGAGACCCAGTACTTC. This translates into CASSLEDRETQYF.

In its sample, this clonotype was seen many times. The CDR3 sequence is CAITEKDTQYF. CDR3 nucleotides: TGTGCCATCACAGAGAAGGATACGCAGTATTTT. This chain connects TRBV10-3 to TRBJ2-3; D uncertain. This CDR3 comprises 11 residues. The V end was cut by 7 bases, the J end by 6 bases, with 8 bases between. Germline lookup yields CDR1 ENHRY and CDR2 SYGVKD.

The rearrangement joins TRBV12-3 or TRBV12-4 to TRBJ2-5; tentatively, D is TRBD2 (6 bases). Judging by the DNA end, TRBJ2-7 fits better; the J call may be wrong. This CDR3 spans 13 amino acids. The CDR3 region is CASSQEEGYEQYF. CDR3 DNA sequence: TGTGCCAGCAGCCAAGAGGAGGGCTACGAGCAGTACTTC.

This clonotype is deemed large. The chain uses TRBV11-3 and TRBJ2-1; the match to TRBD2 covers 10 bases. CDR3 length equals 14 residues. The V gene end was trimmed by 2 bases and the J gene end by 9 bases; junction bases not matched to a gene: 4. CDR1 and CDR2 from the germline V gene are SGHNT and YENEEA. The CDR3 bases are TGTGCCAGCAGCTTAAAACTAGCGGGACCTGAGCAGTTCTTC. Amino acid sequence: CASSLKLAGPEQFF.

The chain employs TRBV7-2 and TRBJ2-5; D is unclear. V lost 0 bases and J lost 11, with 13 bases in between. Per germline, CDR1 SGHTA and CDR2 FQGNSA. This CDR3 region has 13 residues. CDR3 in DNA: TGTGCCAGCAGCTTAGCGGAGTTGGATGAGCAGTACTTC. Encoded protein: CASSLAELDEQYF.

For this clonotype: Mismatch with germline at one junction end may stem from a read error. The gene calls are TRBV7-6 and TRBJ2-1; perhaps D is TRBD1 or TRBD2 (5 bases each). This CDR3 region has 13 residues. Germline CDR1 and CDR2: SGHVS and FNYEAQ. The CDR3 DNA sequence: TGTGCCAGCAGCATCAAACAGGACGGGGAGCTGTTTTTC. Translation gives CASSIKQDGELFF.

A remark on this clonotype: The germline gene is not matched at one end of the junction; a read error may be the cause. The rearrangement uses TRBV6-1 and TRBJ2-3; perhaps TRBD2 as D (5 bases). CDR3 length equals 16 residues. The germline gives CDR1 MNHNS, CDR2 SASEGT. The CDR3 DNA follows: TGTGCCAGCCGCGTCTCTCGCGGGCCAGGCACAGACACGCAGTACTTT. Encoded protein: CASRVSRGPGTDTQYF.

This clonotype has only a few counts. The chain employs TRBV6-1 and TRBJ2-1, with D perhaps matching TRBD1 (6 bases). The J call may not be correct, given that the DNA end is closer to TRBJ2-5. The CDR3 runs to 14 residues. Germline lookup yields CDR1 MNHNS and CDR2 SASEGT. The CDR3 loop is CASSEYQGRETQYF. CDR3 bases: TGTGCCAGCAGTGAATACCAGGGGCGGGAGACCCAGTACTTC.

This clonotype was recorded a few times. This may be a read error, as it is one base from a much larger clone. CDR3 DNA: TGTGCCAGCAGCCCACACAGGGGAGAAGAGACCCAGTTCTTC. Translation gives CASSPHRGEETQFF. The V gene is TRBV7-8, the J gene TRBJ2-1; the match to TRBD1 covers 7 bases. The V and J ends lost 5 bases and 13 bases, in that order; junction bases with no gene match: 14. CDR1 and CDR2 (germline): SGHVS, FQNEAQ. The CDR3 covers 14 residues.

This clonotype was detected ten times or more. This sequence joins TRBV12-3 or TRBV12-4 and TRBJ2-1; D gene uncertain. The J call may be incorrect, as the DNA end agrees better with TRBJ2-5. The CDR3 extends over 12 amino acids. This chain's CDR3 is CASSLVPETQYF. The CDR3 bases are TGTGCCAGCAGTTTGGTTCCAGAGACCCAGTACTTC.

The gene calls are TRBV11-2 and TRBJ2-4, with D perhaps assigned TRBD1 or TRBD2 (6 bases each). CDR1 is SGHAT, CDR2 FQNNGV, per germline. The CDR3 length is 15 residues. The CDR3, as DNA: TGTGGCCGCGGCTCGGGGGTGGGGGCCGTAGATACGCAGTACTTC. The encoded protein is CGRGSGVGAVDTQYF.

To note about this clonotype: One end of the junction is discordant with germline, which a read error may explain. The chain carries TRBV27 and TRBJ2-4; 9 bases fit TRBD2. The V gene's germline CDR1 is MNHEY and CDR2 SMNVEV (reference sequence). This CDR3 contains 18 residues. Written as DNA, the CDR3 is TGTGCCAGCAGTCAGGGACTAGCCGGGGGCCTAACCAAAAACACTCAGTACTTC. The encoded protein is CASSQGLAGGLTKNTQYF.

V gene TRBV5-8 combines with J gene TRBJ1-1; weak D call: TRBD1 (5 bases). Trimming shortened V by 1 base and J by 1 base, and 8 bases separated the two germline ends. Germline CDR1 is SGHTS and CDR2 is YDEGEE. The CDR3 spans 14 residues. This chain's CDR3 is CASSLRGENTEAFF. CDR3 DNA: TGTGCCAGCAGCTTGAGGGGCGAGAACACTGAAGCTTTCTTT.

In its sample, this clonotype is medium-sized. V and J are TRBV12-3 or TRBV12-4 and TRBJ2-1; D uncertain. The CDR3 is 11 amino acids. The V end was cut by 6 bases, the J end by 10 bases, with 10 bases between. CDR3 sequence reads: CASRLSYEQFF. The CDR3 DNA reads as TGTGCCAGCAGGCTCTCCTACGAGCAGTTCTTC.

This clonotype is labeled as medium-sized. Here the CDR3 reads CASSLGLLAGVGETQYF. CDR3 DNA sequence: TGTGCCAGCAGTTTGGGCCTGCTAGCGGGAGTTGGAGAGACCCAGTACTTC. The V and J genes are TRBV12-3 or TRBV12-4 and TRBJ2-1; 10 bases map to TRBD2. The end of the DNA fits TRBJ2-5 better, so the J call may be wrong. CDR3 length: 17 amino acids.

By sample fraction, this clonotype is medium-sized. A much larger clone sits a single nucleotide away, making a read error possible. The chain has TRBV6-1 and TRBJ2-1, with a tentative D call TRBD2 (5 bases). The DNA matches TRBJ2-7 better at its end, which makes the J call doubtful. This CDR3 is built from 12 residues. Germline CDR1 MNHNS, CDR2 SASEGT. The CDR3 region has the DNA TGTGCCAGCAGTGAAATCCGGGATGAGCAGTACTTC. It translates to CASSEIRDEQYF.

The chain recombines TRBV7-2 with TRBJ1-2; D not certain. The ends were cut back, 5 bases at V and 6 bases at J, with 10 bases in the middle. The CDR3 runs to 12 residues. Germline V lookup: CDR1 SGHTA, CDR2 FQGNSA. CDR3 sequence: CASSRSLDGYTF. Written as DNA, the CDR3 is TGTGCCAGCAGCAGGTCCCTGGATGGCTACACCTTC.

There are many counts of this clonotype. The V gene is TRBV5-6, the J gene TRBJ2-1, with 7 positions matching TRBD2. The CDR3 length is 14 residues. Germline V gene data show CDR1 as SGHDT and CDR2 as YYEEEE. With V trimmed by 1 base and J by 8 bases, 6 bases remained unmatched. CDR3 sequence (DNA): TGTGCCAGCAGCTTGTTTGGGACTACAGATGAGCAGTTCTTC. It yields the protein CASSLFGTTDEQFF.

The chain has TRBV20-1 and TRBJ2-5, with TRBD1 matching 11 bases. The CDR3 covers 16 residues. Unmatched junction bases numbered 14, after V lost 0 bases and J lost 11 bases. Germline assignment: CDR1 DFQATT and CDR2 SNEGSKA (reference sequence). CDR3 residues: CSARDPGQGARNEQYF. The CDR3 coding sequence is TGCAGTGCTAGAGATCCTGGACAGGGGGCCAGGAATGAGCAGTACTTC.

V usage is TRBV7-2 and J usage is TRBJ2-3; possibly TRBD1 or TRBD2 for D (6 bases each). The DNA end lines up better with TRBJ2-4; the J call may be wrong. CDR3 length: 11 residues. Germline V gene lookup returns CDR1 SGHTA and CDR2 FQGNSA. The CDR3 loop reads CASLARDTQYF. In DNA form, the CDR3 reads TGTGCCAGCCTAGCGCGGGACACTCAGTACTTC.

About this clonotype: At one end the junction does not follow the germline gene, possibly because of a read error. The J gene is TRBJ2-5, the V gene TRBV12-3 or TRBV12-4, with a weak D call TRBD2 (5 bases). The CDR3 has 11 amino acids. In DNA, the CDR3 is TGTGCCAGCAGTGGAGGCGACGCCCAGTATTTC. Its protein is CASSGGDAQYF.

This clonotype was observed a single time. The CDR3 sequence: CARGMAQDEQYF. CDR3 bases: TGTGCCCGCGGTATGGCCCAAGATGAGCAGTATTTT. V usage is TRBV7-9 and J usage is TRBJ2-3; D is ambiguous. V dropped 11 bases and J dropped 11 bases, with 20 bases sitting between them. This CDR3 comprises 12 residues. From germline, CDR1 is SEHNR and CDR2 FQNEAQ (reference sequence).

This clonotype was observed a few times. The V and J genes are TRBV18 and TRBJ2-7; TRBD2 might be the D (6 bases). This CDR3 comprises 15 residues. CDR1 is KGHSH, CDR2 LQKENI, per germline. Trimming took off 0 bases at V and 0 bases at J, with 9 bases between the two ends. CDR3 loop: CASSPPGLYSYEQYF. CDR3 bases: TGTGCCAGCTCACCACCCGGACTATACTCCTACGAGCAGTACTTC. The variable domain in full, with the rest retrieved from reference TRBV18 and TRBJ2-7, is NAGVMQNPRHLVRRRGQEARLRCSPMKGHSHVYWYRQLPEEGLKFMVYLQKENIIDESGMPKERFSAEFPKEGPSILRIQQVVRGDSAAYFCASSPPGLYSYEQYFGPGTRLTVT.